Here is one T cell receptor beta chain with its context. The donors were part of the validation cohort of over a hundred subjects. That cohort was separate from the first cohort, which comprised 550 to 750 subjects. This specimen belongs to a study of cytomegalovirus exposure and HLA in healthy donors. TCRdb's copy holds only in-frame clones and misses some; the assay was immunoSEQ multiplex PCR. The data show roughly 250,000 clones, about 83% seen once. Trimming took off 4 bases at V and 4 bases at J, with 13 bases between the two ends. Germline V gives CDR1 SNHLY, CDR2 FYNNEI. The CDR3 extends over 15 amino acids.

The TCR was taken from a man aged 18 to 30 in good health and CMV-seronegative. Sample: PBMCs. The chain employs TRBV2 and TRBJ2-2; D perhaps matches TRBD1 (5 bases). As DNA, the CDR3 is TGTGCCAGCAGTGGACAGACGCCAGGCACCGGGGAGCTGTTTTTT. Amino acids: CASSGQTPGTGELFF. Filled out from reference TRBV2 and TRBJ2-2, the complete variable domain reads EPEVTQTPSHQVTQMGQEVILRCVPISNHLYFYWYRQILGQKVEFLVSFYNNEISEKSEIFDDQFSVERPDGSNFTLKIRSTKLEDSAMYFCASSGQTPGTGELFFGEGSRLTVL.